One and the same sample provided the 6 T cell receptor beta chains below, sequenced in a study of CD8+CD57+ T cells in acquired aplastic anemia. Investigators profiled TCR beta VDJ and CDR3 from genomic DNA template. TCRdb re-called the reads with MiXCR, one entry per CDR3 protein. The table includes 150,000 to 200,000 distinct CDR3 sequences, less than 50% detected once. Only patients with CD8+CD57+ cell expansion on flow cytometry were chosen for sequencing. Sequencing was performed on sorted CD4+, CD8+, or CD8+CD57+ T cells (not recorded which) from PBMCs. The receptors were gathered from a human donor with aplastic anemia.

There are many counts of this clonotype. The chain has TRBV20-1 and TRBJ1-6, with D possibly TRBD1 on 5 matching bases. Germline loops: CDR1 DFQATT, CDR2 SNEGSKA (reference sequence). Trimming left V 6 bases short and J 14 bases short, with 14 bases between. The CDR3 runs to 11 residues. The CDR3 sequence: CSAHVRGALHF. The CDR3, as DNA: TGCAGTGCACACGTGAGAGGGGCCCTCCACTTT.

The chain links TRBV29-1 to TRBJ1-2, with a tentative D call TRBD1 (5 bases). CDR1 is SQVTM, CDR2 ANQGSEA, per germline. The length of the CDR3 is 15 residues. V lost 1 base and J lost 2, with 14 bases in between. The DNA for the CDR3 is TGCAGCGTTGAAGCTCTCGGACAAGGGAACTATGGCTACACCTTC. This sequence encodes CSVEALGQGNYGYTF.

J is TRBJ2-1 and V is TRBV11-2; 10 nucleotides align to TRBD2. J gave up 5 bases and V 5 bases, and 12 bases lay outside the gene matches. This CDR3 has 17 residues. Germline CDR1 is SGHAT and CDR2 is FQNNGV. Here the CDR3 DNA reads TGTGCCAGCAGCCACGCCCTACTAGCGGGGAGTGACAATGAGCAGTTCTTC. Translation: CASSHALLAGSDNEQFF.

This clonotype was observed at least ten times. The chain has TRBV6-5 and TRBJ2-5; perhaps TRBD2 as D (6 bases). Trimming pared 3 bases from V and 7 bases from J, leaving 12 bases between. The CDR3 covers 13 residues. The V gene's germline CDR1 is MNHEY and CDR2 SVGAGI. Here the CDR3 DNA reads TGTGCCAGCAGTTATGCAGGGACTGGGACCCAGTACTTC. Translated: CASSYAGTGTQYF.

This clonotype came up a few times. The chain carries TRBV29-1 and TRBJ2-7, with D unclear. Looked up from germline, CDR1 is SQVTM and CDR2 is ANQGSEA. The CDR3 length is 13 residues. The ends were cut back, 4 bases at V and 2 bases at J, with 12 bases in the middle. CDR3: CSVVRGPTYEQYF. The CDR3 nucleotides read TGCAGCGTTGTTCGCGGACCCACCTACGAGCAGTACTTC.

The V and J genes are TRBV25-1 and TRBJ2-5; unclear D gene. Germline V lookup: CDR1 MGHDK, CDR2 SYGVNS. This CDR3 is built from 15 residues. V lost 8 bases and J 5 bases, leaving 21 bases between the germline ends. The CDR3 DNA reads TGTGCCAGCTCACGATCGATGGCCCTAGGGGAGACCCAGTACTTC. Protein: CASSRSMALGETQYF.